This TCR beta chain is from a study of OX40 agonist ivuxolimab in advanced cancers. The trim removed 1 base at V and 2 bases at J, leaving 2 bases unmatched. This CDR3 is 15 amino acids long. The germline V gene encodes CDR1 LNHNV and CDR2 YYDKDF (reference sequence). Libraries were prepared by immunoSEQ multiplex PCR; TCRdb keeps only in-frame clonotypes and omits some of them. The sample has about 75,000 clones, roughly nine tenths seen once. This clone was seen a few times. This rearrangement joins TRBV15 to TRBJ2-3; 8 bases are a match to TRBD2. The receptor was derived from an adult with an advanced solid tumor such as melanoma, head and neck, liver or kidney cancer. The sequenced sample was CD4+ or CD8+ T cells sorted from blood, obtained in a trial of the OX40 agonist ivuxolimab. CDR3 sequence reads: CATSRGGLDTDTQYF. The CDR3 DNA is TGTGCCACCAGCAGAGGGGGACTAGACACAGATACGCAGTATTTT.